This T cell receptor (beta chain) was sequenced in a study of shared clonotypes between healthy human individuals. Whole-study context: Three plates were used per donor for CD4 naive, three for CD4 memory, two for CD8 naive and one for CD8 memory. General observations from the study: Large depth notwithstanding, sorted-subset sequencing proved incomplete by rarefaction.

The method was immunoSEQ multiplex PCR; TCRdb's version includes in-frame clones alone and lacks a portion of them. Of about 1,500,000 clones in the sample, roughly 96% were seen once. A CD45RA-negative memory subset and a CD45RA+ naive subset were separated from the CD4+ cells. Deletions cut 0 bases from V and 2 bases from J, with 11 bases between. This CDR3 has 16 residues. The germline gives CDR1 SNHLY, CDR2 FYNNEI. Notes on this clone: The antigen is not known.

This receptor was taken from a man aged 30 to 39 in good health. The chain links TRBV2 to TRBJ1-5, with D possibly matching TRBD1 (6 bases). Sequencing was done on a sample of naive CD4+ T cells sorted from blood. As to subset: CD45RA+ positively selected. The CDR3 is CASSEALGGGNQPQHF. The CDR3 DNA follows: TGTGCCAGCAGTGAAGCGTTGGGGGGCGGCAATCAGCCCCAGCATTTT.